This T cell receptor (beta chain) was observed in a study of identical twins. Per germline, CDR1 SGDLS and CDR2 YYNGEE. The germline V and J ends were trimmed by 7 bases and 3 bases, with 11 bases remaining between them. The CDR3 sequence is 12 residues long. A few counts support this clonotype. Template switching (which added a universal primer site) was used, and cDNA carried unique molecular identifiers. TCRdb reprocessed the 5' RACE reads with MiXCR, giving one entry per CDR3 protein. The sample has roughly 280,000 distinct CDR3 sequences, 7.5% to 9.5% seen once. The same sample was also studied in work on yellow fever vaccine responses in identical twins.

The rearrangement uses TRBV9 and TRBJ2-7; a possible D gene is TRBD2 (5 bases). Material for sequencing was CD8+ T cells sorted from blood. The sequence derives from a woman aged 18-29 years in good health. Here the CDR3 DNA reads TGTGCCAGCGGAGTCGGGGACTACGAGCAGTACTTC. Translated: CASGVGDYEQYF.